This is a list of T cell receptor beta chains from one sample in a study of human versus mouse CDR3 diversity and MHC coevolution. Profiling relied on immunoSEQ multiplex PCR, and the TCRdb table lists in-frame clones only, not all of them. The table has 60,000 or so clones, around 94% seen once. The specimen was naive CD4+ T cells from blood. The receptors were sampled from a person in their sixties in good health. CDR3s include the opening cysteine and the closing phenylalanine or tryptophan. Each record gives: J gene, D gene, V gene, clone size, CDR3 protein, CDR3 DNA. A D gene is named only where the DNA matches it firmly. Where a row states a size, it is once, few, many or the class of an expanded clone; other rows omit it.

>TRBJ2-1|TRBD2|TRBV5-1|NA
CASSLASRLAGAIDEQFF
TGCGCCAGCAGCTTGGCTTCAAGGCTAGCGGGAGCTATCGATGAGCAGTTCTTC
>TRBJ2-1|TRBD2|TRBV28|NA
CASSRTSGGTYNEQFF
TGTGCCAGCAGCAGGACTAGCGGGGGGACCTACAATGAGCAGTTCTTC
>TRBJ2-1|TRBD2|TRBV6-5|NA
CASSALAGQYNEQFF
TGTGCCAGCAGTGCACTAGCGGGACAATACAATGAGCAGTTCTTC
>TRBJ2-1|TRBD2|TRBV14|NA
CASSQIAGGYNEQFF
TGTGCCAGCAGCCAAATAGCGGGAGGGTACAATGAGCAGTTCTTC
>TRBJ1-3|NA|TRBV27|NA
CASRSLRGGSGNTIYF
TGTGCCAGCAGATCCCTCCGCGGGGGATCTGGAAACACCATATATTTT
>TRBJ2-3|TRBD2|TRBV19|NA
CASSIGGGSADTQYF
TGTGCCAGTAGTATCGGTGGCGGGAGTGCAGATACGCAGTATTTT
>TRBJ1-3|NA|TRBV5-1|NA
CASSLGPGTGNTIYF
TGCGCCAGCAGCTTGGGACCGGGGACTGGAAACACCATATATTTT
>TRBJ2-1|TRBD2|TRBV10-3|NA
CAISWTSGLNEQFF
TGTGCCATCAGTTGGACTAGCGGTCTCAATGAGCAGTTCTTC
>TRBJ1-1|NA|TRBV11-2|NA
CASSLDRNTEAFF
TGTGCCAGCAGCTTAGACCGGAACACTGAAGCTTTCTTT
>TRBJ2-7|TRBD1|TRBV9|NA
CASSVEATGNYEQYF
TGTGCCAGCAGCGTAGAGGCGACAGGGAACTACGAGCAGTACTTC
>TRBJ2-1|TRBD2|TRBV5-1|NA
CASSFGLAGGLSSYNEQFF
TGCGCCAGCAGCTTCGGGCTAGCGGGAGGGCTGAGCTCCTACAATGAGCAGTTCTTC
>TRBJ2-2|NA|TRBV5-1|NA
CASSPPFAGNTGELFF
TGCGCCAGCAGCCCCCCCTTCGCGGGGAACACCGGGGAGCTGTTTTTT
>TRBJ1-2|NA|TRBV9|NA
CASSPKRVVAGYTF
TGTGCCAGCAGCCCTAAGAGGGTTGTGGCGGGCTACACCTTC
>TRBJ2-3|NA|TRBV9|NA
CASSVSPEGVLTDTQYF
TGTGCCAGCAGCGTCAGCCCTGAGGGGGTCCTCACAGATACGCAGTATTTT
>TRBJ1-2|TRBD1|TRBV27|NA
CASSLTGGYGYTF
TGTGCCAGCAGTTTGACAGGGGGCTATGGCTACACCTTC
>TRBJ1-2|NA|TRBV7-9|NA
CASSPGRGLGYGYTF
TGTGCCAGCAGCCCCGGGAGGGGATTGGGGTATGGCTACACCTTC
>TRBJ1-2|TRBD1|TRBV6-1|NA
CASSVRGQIYGYTF
TGTGCCAGCAGTGTCAGGGGGCAGATCTATGGCTACACCTTC
>TRBJ2-3|TRBD2|TRBV7-2|NA
CASSTSGTSDWGTDTQYF
TGTGCCAGCAGCACCTCCGGGACTAGCGATTGGGGCACAGATACGCAGTATTTT
>TRBJ2-5|TRBD2|TRBV5-1|NA
CASSLAGAGGFLYQETQYF
TGCGCCAGCAGCTTGGCCGGAGCGGGAGGTTTCTTGTACCAAGAGACCCAGTACTTC
>TRBJ2-3|NA|TRBV5-1|NA
CASSWGPTGTDTQYF
TGCGCCAGCAGCTGGGGGCCTACGGGCACAGATACGCAGTATTTT
>TRBJ2-1|TRBD2|TRBV6-5|NA
CASRPPSGRAGEQFF
TGTGCCAGCAGACCACCTAGCGGGAGGGCAGGTGAGCAGTTCTTC
>TRBJ1-1|NA|TRBV28|NA
CASKAGGNTEAFF
TGTGCCAGCAAGGCCGGAGGGAACACTGAAGCTTTCTTT
>TRBJ2-1|NA|TRBV15|NA
CATSRHRRVALYNEQFF
TGTGCCACCAGCAGGCACCGGAGGGTAGCCCTCTACAATGAGCAGTTCTTC
>TRBJ2-1|TRBD1|TRBV28|NA
CASSTGTGGLDEQFF
TGTGCCAGCAGCACCGGGACAGGGGGCTTGGATGAGCAGTTCTTC
>TRBJ2-5|TRBD2|TRBV10-3|NA
CAISELKQRTSGSGGPQETQYF
TGTGCCATCAGTGAGCTTAAGCAGCGGACTAGCGGTTCTGGGGGGCCCCAAGAGACCCAGTACTTC
>TRBJ2-7|TRBD2|TRBV20-1|NA
CSLAGGVEQYF
TGCAGTTTAGCGGGAGGGGTCGAGCAGTACTTC
>TRBJ2-7|TRBD2|TRBV15|NA
CAVAHATSGTYEQYF
TGTGCCGTCGCTCACGCGACTAGCGGTACCTACGAGCAGTACTTC
>TRBJ1-5|TRBD1|TRBV2|NA
CASSGQTGYGQPQHF
TGTGCCAGCAGTGGACAGACAGGGTATGGTCAGCCCCAGCATTTT
>TRBJ2-4|NA|TRBV6-1|NA
CASTSTVAKNIQYF
TGTGCCAGCACCTCCACAGTAGCCAAAAACATTCAGTACTTC
>TRBJ1-1|NA|TRBV5-4|NA
CASSLAGRERSEAFF
TGTGCCAGCAGCTTGGCTGGTAGGGAGCGGTCTGAAGCTTTCTTT
>TRBJ1-5|NA|TRBV5-1|NA
CASSLTDGSNQPQHF
TGCGCCAGCAGCTTAACCGACGGGTCAAATCAGCCCCAGCATTTT
>TRBJ1-4|NA|TRBV5-1|NA
CASSQGPSGKELFF
TGCGCCAGCAGCCAGGGGCCCAGTGGCAAAGAACTGTTTTTT
>TRBJ2-7|NA|TRBV5-1|once
CASSLDSTGNLYEQYF
TGCGCCAGCAGCTTGGATTCGACCGGGAACCTCTACGAGCAGTACTTC
>TRBJ2-1|NA|TRBV27|NA
CASSLAGSYNEQFF
TGTGCCAGCAGTTTAGCGGGCTCCTACAATGAGCAGTTCTTC
>TRBJ1-3|NA|TRBV5-5|NA
CASSLSVRALPGNTIYF
TGTGCCAGCAGCTTGAGTGTCAGGGCCCTACCTGGGAACACCATATATTTT
>TRBJ2-1|TRBD1|TRBV5-4|NA
CASSLARDRSYNEQFF
TGTGCCAGCAGCTTGGCCCGGGACAGGTCCTACAATGAGCAGTTCTTC
>TRBJ2-7|NA|TRBV21-1|NA
CASGPGQGHGEQYF
TGTGCCAGCGGTCCGGGACAGGGTCACGGCGAGCAGTACTTC
>TRBJ2-7|TRBD1|TRBV4-2|NA
CASSQDPRDRGLTHEQYF
TGTGCCAGCAGCCAAGATCCCCGGGACAGGGGGCTTACCCACGAGCAGTACTTC
>TRBJ2-3|TRBD2|TRBV10-1|NA
CASSALAGGPGGTDTQYF
TGCGCCAGCAGTGCACTAGCGGGAGGGCCAGGGGGCACAGATACGCAGTATTTT
>TRBJ2-7|NA|TRBV6-5|NA
CASSGTPSYEQYF
TGTGCCAGCAGTGGGACACCCTCCTACGAGCAGTACTTC
>TRBJ1-2|TRBD1|TRBV7-9|NA
CAGSFTTGGYGYTF
TGTGCCGGCAGTTTTACCACAGGGGGGTATGGCTACACCTTC
>TRBJ2-1|TRBD2|TRBV5-4|NA
CASSLGGLAGVGQFF
TGTGCCAGCAGCTTGGGGGGACTAGCGGGAGTCGGACAGTTCTTC
>TRBJ2-3|NA|TRBV25-1|NA
CASRTPKEYTQYF
TGTGCCAGCAGGACCCCGAAGGAGTATACGCAGTATTTT
>TRBJ1-4|TRBD1|TRBV5-8|NA
CASSLGSGTGPEKLFF
TGTGCCAGCAGCTTGGGGTCGGGGACAGGGCCTGAAAAACTGTTTTTT
>TRBJ2-1|TRBD2|TRBV19|NA
CASSIGGLAGGQGEQFF
TGTGCCAGTAGTATAGGTGGGCTAGCGGGAGGGCAAGGGGAGCAGTTCTTC
>TRBJ1-2|TRBD1|TRBV5-1|once
CASSPTGSNYGYTF
TGCGCCAGCAGCCCGACAGGGTCCAACTATGGCTACACCTTC
>TRBJ2-7|NA|TRBV19|NA
CASSIIGRDYEQYF
TGTGCCAGTAGTATAATCGGCAGGGACTACGAGCAGTACTTC
>TRBJ1-1|TRBD1|TRBV5-8|NA
CASSKRTGGTEAFF
TGTGCCAGCAGCAAGAGGACAGGAGGAACTGAAGCTTTCTTT
>TRBJ2-5|TRBD2|TRBV30|NA
CACYGTSGSQETQYF
TGTGCCTGCTATGGGACTAGCGGGTCCCAAGAGACCCAGTACTTC
>TRBJ2-2|TRBD2|TRBV9|NA
CASSSQGGRTDTGELFF
TGTGCCAGCAGTTCCCAGGGCGGGAGGACCGACACCGGGGAGCTGTTTTTT
>TRBJ2-2|NA|TRBV5-4|NA
CASSLARSSGELFF
TGTGCCAGCAGCTTGGCCAGAAGTTCCGGGGAGCTGTTTTTT
>TRBJ1-4|NA|TRBV6-6|few
CASSSDPQGKLFF
TGTGCCAGCAGCTCGGACCCTCAGGGAAAACTGTTTTTT
>TRBJ1-3|NA|TRBV27|NA
CASSPGGRTSGNTIYF
TGTGCCAGCTCCCCCGGGGGGAGGACCTCTGGAAACACCATATATTTT
>TRBJ1-6|TRBD1|TRBV10-3|NA
CASRQTGENSPLHF
TGTGCCTCCCGCCAGACAGGGGAAAATTCACCCCTCCACTTT
>TRBJ1-6|TRBD1|TRBV19|NA
CASSSGQGRGSPLHF
TGTGCCAGTAGTTCCGGACAGGGACGGGGCTCACCCCTCCACTTT